One sample yielded the 14 T cell receptor beta chains listed below, sequenced in a study of blood T cell repertoires in COVID-19. Sequencing was performed with immunoSEQ multiplex PCR; in TCRdb, only in-frame clones are kept and a portion is missing. This table has approximately 130,000 clones, about 75% appearing once. Specimen: peripheral blood. Receptors were obtained from a man of 80 years or more with acute or convalescent COVID-19.

The chain recombines TRBV5-1 with TRBJ2-5; 7 positions agree with TRBD1. The CDR3 runs to 14 residues. The V gene end was trimmed by 3 bases and the J gene end by 3 bases; junction bases not matched to a gene: 5. CDR1 and CDR2 (germline): SGHRS, YFSETQ. This chain's CDR3 is CASSYGTAKETQYF. In DNA, the CDR3 is TGCGCCAGCAGCTATGGGACAGCCAAAGAGACCCAGTACTTC.

The J gene is TRBJ2-3, the V gene TRBV10-3; possible D gene TRBD2, 7 bases. V gave up 3 bases and J gave up 2 bases, with 12 bases separating them. The CDR3 is 15 residues long. CDR1 and CDR2 from the germline V gene are ENHRY and SYGVKD. The CDR3 DNA is TGTGCCATCAGTGACGGGGGGCCCGACACAGATACGCAGTATTTT. Protein sequence: CAISDGGPDTDTQYF.

The chain uses TRBV2 and TRBJ2-3; TRBD1 agrees at 10 bases. Trimming cost V 6 bases and J 3 bases; bases outside gene matches: 9. Germline V CDR1 and CDR2: SNHLY, FYNNEI. CDR3 size: 16 residues. The CDR3 DNA reads as TGTGCCAGCAGCATTAGACAGGGGGCCCGGACAGATACGCAGTATTTT. Translated, it gives CASSIRQGARTDTQYF.

This sequence joins TRBV18 and TRBJ2-2; D unclear. Germline V lookup: CDR1 KGHSH, CDR2 LQKENI. V dropped 2 bases and J dropped 2 bases, with 9 bases sitting between them. This CDR3 comprises 15 residues. The CDR3 DNA is TGTGCCAGCTCACCATCGAGAAGCAACACCGGGGAGCTGTTTTTT. Its protein is CASSPSRSNTGELFF.

The chain combines TRBV5-1 with TRBJ2-5; 8 bases are shared with TRBD1. Unmatched junction bases numbered 0, after V lost 7 bases and J lost 4 bases. The CDR3 has 11 amino acids. Germline CDR1 and CDR2: SGHRS and YFSETQ. The CDR3 region is CASQGAETQYF. The CDR3 DNA sequence: TGCGCCAGCCAGGGGGCAGAGACCCAGTACTTC.

The chain employs TRBV7-8 and TRBJ2-3; 8 nucleotides line up with TRBD2. The CDR3 is 16 amino acids. J was trimmed by 2 bases and V by 2 bases; bases with no gene match: 6. CDR1 is SGHVS and CDR2 is FQNEAQ in the germline V gene. CDR3 DNA sequence: TGTGCCAGCAGCTTACGGTCGGGGGGGACCACAGATACGCAGTATTTT. Translated, it gives CASSLRSGGTTDTQYF.

CDR3 coding DNA: TGTGCCAGCAGCTTAACAGGGTATGAGCAGTTCTTC. Translated: CASSLTGYEQFF. This chain joins TRBV7-9 and TRBJ2-1; D possibly corresponds to TRBD1 (6 bases). Looked up from germline, CDR1 is SEHNR and CDR2 is FQNEAQ (reference sequence). CDR3 length: 12 residues. V was shortened by 2 bases and J by 8 bases, with 7 bases between the two germline ends.

The J gene is TRBJ1-1, the V gene TRBV4-1; 8 bases align to TRBD1. After removal of 4 bases from V and 1 base from J, the junction contained 8 bases not matched to a gene. The CDR3 covers 16 residues. Per the germline V gene, CDR1 is MGHRA and CDR2 is YSYEKL. The CDR3 spells CASSPVQGASNTEAFF. As DNA, the CDR3 is TGCGCCAGCAGCCCGGTTCAGGGGGCTTCGAACACTGAAGCTTTCTTT.

V usage is TRBV7-9 and J usage is TRBJ1-2; D gene unclear. CDR3 length: 16 residues. The V gene lost 10 bases and the J gene lost 6 bases, with 27 bases spanning the gap. Looked up from germline, CDR1 is SEHNR and CDR2 is FQNEAQ (reference sequence). CDR3 loop: CAITKPGTIGENGYTF. The CDR3 DNA follows: TGTGCCATTACCAAACCGGGAACCATAGGCGAAAATGGCTACACCTTC.

The chain has TRBV5-1 and TRBJ2-2; 11 positions agree with TRBD1. The CDR3 consists of 15 residues. The V and J ends lost 2 bases and 7 bases, in that order; junction bases with no gene match: 4. The germline CDR1 and CDR2 sequences are SGHRS and YFSETQ. CDR3 DNA sequence: TGCGCCAGCAGCTTCGGACAGGGGGCAGGCGGGGAGCTGTTTTTT. This sequence encodes CASSFGQGAGGELFF. The complete variable domain, with remaining parts taken from reference TRBV5-1 and TRBJ2-2, reads KAGVTQTPRYLIKTRGQQVTLSCSPISGHRSVSWYQQTPGQGLQFLFEYFSETQRNKGNFPGRFSGRQFSNSRSEMNVSTLELGDSALYLCASSFGQGAGGELFFGEGSRLTVL.

V gene TRBV4-1 combines with J gene TRBJ2-7; a possible D gene is TRBD1 (6 bases). Germline V gene lookup returns CDR1 MGHRA and CDR2 YSYEKL. This CDR3 spans 18 amino acids. V lost 2 bases to trimming and J lost 0 bases, with 20 bases between them. CDR3 residues: CASSQLPTTGTFSYEQYF. Here the CDR3 DNA reads TGCGCCAGCAGCCAACTCCCCACTACCGGGACATTCTCCTACGAGCAGTACTTC.

In the case of this clone: A read error may account for a junction end that differs from germline. The same CDR3 also results from other DNA sequences found in this sample. The V call is TRBV2, the J call TRBJ2-7, with TRBD1 identical over 8 bases. This CDR3 contains 14 residues. Germline V lookup: CDR1 SNHLY, CDR2 FYNNEI. The CDR3 DNA follows: TGTGCCAGCAGGGCAAGGACAGGGAAGGACGAGCAGTACTTT. This encodes CASRARTGKDEQYF.

The V call is TRBV5-6, the J call TRBJ1-2; the match to TRBD1 covers 9 bases. V lost 4 bases and J lost 3; bases outside the gene matches: 1. CDR1 is SGHDT, CDR2 YYEEEE, per germline. There are 13 residues in the CDR3. The CDR3 sequence: CASSGDRDYGYTF. The CDR3 bases are TGTGCCAGCAGCGGGGACAGGGACTATGGCTACACCTTC.

The chain uses TRBV2 and TRBJ1-4, with TRBD1 identical over 9 bases. CDR1 is SNHLY and CDR2 is FYNNEI in the germline V gene. V gave up 6 bases and J gave up 3 bases; unmatched junction bases: 8. The CDR3 length is 16 residues. The CDR3 spells CASRREQGAANEKLFF. In DNA form, the CDR3 reads TGTGCCAGCAGGAGGGAACAGGGGGCGGCTAATGAAAAACTGTTTTTT.